The rows below give T cell receptor beta chains drawn from one sample of a study of a mutant IDH1 vaccine in newly diagnosed glioma. TCRdb keeps only in-frame clones here, not all; method: immunoSEQ multiplex PCR. The data show 70,000 to 90,000 clones, with approximately 85% seen just once and under 2.5% held by the top ten. Their target antigens are unknown. This specimen was PBMCs, taken from a glioma patient whose treatment included an IDH1 peptide vaccine. The receptors stem from a man aged 25 to 45 with glioma. Some clones in this sample may be carry-over from other donors' samples. CDR3s include the opening cysteine and the closing phenylalanine or tryptophan. Fields, in order: clone size, J gene, D gene, V gene, CDR3 length, CDR3 protein, CDR3 DNA. The D gene is left open where the match is weak. Size is stated for part of the rows, as once, few or many counts, or as a class when the clone is expanded.

>-|TRBJ1-1|TRBD1|TRBV6-1|16
CASIDRGDHMNTEAFF
TGTGCCAGCATTGACAGGGGCGACCACATGAACACTGAAGCTTTCTTT
>-|TRBJ2-1|TRBD1|TRBV27|14
CASSLRTGANEQFF
TGTGCCAGCAGTCTCCGGACAGGGGCGAATGAGCAGTTCTTC
>few|TRBJ2-5|-|TRBV29-1|13
CSAEGRGRETQYF
TGCAGCGCCGAAGGAAGGGGTCGAGAGACCCAGTACTTC
>once|TRBJ2-2|-|TRBV4-3|14
CASSQGQVAGELFF
TGCGCCAGCAGCCAAGGGCAGGTCGCCGGGGAGCTGTTTTTT
>-|TRBJ1-5|TRBD1|TRBV19|13
CASTLLGQQPQHF
TGTGCCAGTACCCTCCTGGGACAGCAGCCCCAGCATTTT
>-|TRBJ1-1|TRBD1|TRBV27|15
CASSFKTGGNTEAFF
TGTGCCAGCAGTTTTAAGACAGGGGGGAACACTGAAGCTTTCTTT
>-|TRBJ2-7|-|TRBV9|13
CASGSAEGGEQYF
TGTGCCAGTGGCTCAGCTGAAGGAGGCGAGCAGTACTTC
>once|TRBJ1-4|-|TRBV5-1|15
CASSPTSATNEKLFF
TGCGCCAGCAGCCCTACGTCCGCAACTAATGAAAAACTGTTTTTT
>-|TRBJ1-1|TRBD1|TRBV27|14
CASSLYRGGTEAFF
TGTGCCAGCAGTTTGTACAGGGGAGGAACTGAAGCTTTCTTT
>-|TRBJ2-1|-|TRBV11-3|18
CASSPQEKGLAPYNEQFF
TGTGCCAGCAGCCCCCAGGAGAAGGGTCTCGCGCCCTACAATGAGCAGTTCTTC
>-|TRBJ2-7|TRBD1|TRBV5-1|17
CASSLDPATGGEYEQYF
TGCGCCAGCAGCTTGGACCCCGCGACAGGGGGAGAGTACGAGCAGTACTTC
>-|TRBJ2-2|-|TRBV11-2|12
CASSLGPGELFF
TGTGCCAGCAGCTTAGGACCCGGGGAGCTGTTTTTT
>few|TRBJ1-2|-|TRBV28|15
CASSWGLAAMHGYTF
TGTGCCAGCAGTTGGGGCTTGGCAGCAATGCATGGCTACACCTTC
>once|TRBJ1-4|TRBD1|TRBV20-1|11
CSASIQGQVFF
TGCAGTGCTTCCATACAGGGACAGGTGTTTTTT
>-|TRBJ1-1|-|TRBV28|14
CASSSGALNTEAFF
TGTGCCAGCAGTTCAGGGGCCCTGAACACTGAAGCTTTCTTT
>-|TRBJ2-2|-|TRBV2|11
CASSDTGELFF
TGTGCCAGCAGTGATACGGGGGAGCTGTTTTTT
>-|TRBJ1-3|TRBD1|TRBV5-1|14
CASSPGTGGDTIYF
TGCGCCAGCAGCCCCGGGACAGGGGGAGACACCATATATTTT
>-|TRBJ2-7|-|TRBV7-3|13
CASSPQPSYEQYF
TGTGCCAGCAGCCCACAGCCCTCCTACGAGCAGTACTTC
>once|TRBJ1-6|-|TRBV30|13
CAWRGGFESPLHF
TGTGCCTGGAGGGGGGGTTTTGAATCACCCCTCCACTTT
>-|TRBJ1-3|-|TRBV5-1|14
CASSLDREGNTIYF
TGCGCCAGCAGCTTGGATAGGGAGGGAAACACCATATATTTT
>-|TRBJ2-7|-|TRBV5-1|15
CASSLAVGGSSEQYF
TGCGCCAGCAGCTTGGCCGTGGGGGGATCATCCGAGCAGTACTTC
>-|TRBJ2-5|TRBD1|TRBV19|15
CASSSGQGAGETQYF
TGTGCCAGTAGTTCCGGACAGGGGGCGGGTGAGACCCAGTACTTC
>-|TRBJ2-2|-|TRBV28|14
CASSLREKARELFF
TGTGCCAGCAGTTTACGAGAAAAGGCCCGGGAGCTGTTTTTT
>-|TRBJ2-7|-|TRBV4-1|14
CASSHFGRDYEQYF
TGCGCCAGCAGCCACTTCGGAAGAGACTACGAGCAGTACTTC
>once|TRBJ2-2|-|TRBV10-1|13
CASSEFSTGELFF
TGCGCCAGCAGTGAGTTCAGCACCGGGGAGCTGTTTTTT
>-|TRBJ2-3|-|TRBV6-5|16
CASSYSRDSYTDTQYF
TGTGCCAGCAGTTACTCGAGGGACTCCTACACAGATACGCAGTATTTT
>-|TRBJ2-7|-|TRBV18|14
CASQAGTVAYEQYF
TGTGCCAGCCAAGCCGGGACTGTAGCCTACGAGCAGTACTTC
>-|TRBJ2-3|-|TRBV7-9|17
CASSIGHTTSSTDTQYF
TGTGCCAGCAGCATCGGGCATACAACATCTAGCACAGATACGCAGTATTTT
>-|TRBJ1-2|TRBD1|TRBV5-1|11
CASSLTGDLAF
TGCGCCAGCAGCTTGACAGGGGACTTAGCCTTC
>-|TRBJ2-3|TRBD2|TRBV4-1|16
CASSLGLADSTDTQYF
TGCGCCAGCAGCCTCGGACTAGCGGATAGCACAGATACGCAGTATTTT
>-|TRBJ1-5|-|TRBV28|15
CATTRLGDSNQPQHF
TGTGCCACCACCAGGCTAGGGGATAGCAATCAGCCCCAGCATTTT
>-|TRBJ2-1|-|TRBV28|17
CASSLVVASLGYNEQFF
TGTGCCAGCAGTTTAGTTGTGGCTAGCTTGGGCTACAATGAGCAGTTCTTC
>-|TRBJ1-3|-|TRBV10-3|13
CAISDPTGNTIYF
TGTGCCATCAGTGACCCGACTGGAAACACCATATATTTT
>few|TRBJ2-7|-|TRBV28|9
CASSSWTVF
TGTGCCAGCAGTTCTTGGACTGTTTTC
>-|TRBJ2-7|-|TRBV28|13
CASSLNTPYEQYF
TGTGCCAGCAGTTTAAACACCCCCTACGAGCAGTACTTC
>-|TRBJ1-1|TRBD1|TRBV6-1|14
CASSPDRGATEAFF
TGTGCCAGCAGCCCGGACAGGGGAGCTACTGAAGCTTTCTTT
>-|TRBJ2-5|-|TRBV5-6|15
CASSLFVTEKETQYF
TGTGCCAGCAGCTTGTTTGTTACGGAAAAAGAGACCCAGTACTTC
>-|TRBJ2-1|-|TRBV2|12
CASSWEYNEQFF
TGTGCCAGCAGTTGGGAGTACAATGAGCAGTTCTTC
>-|TRBJ2-3|-|TRBV19|16
CASSLYYRASTDTQYF
TGTGCCAGTAGTCTTTACTACAGGGCTTCCACAGATACGCAGTATTTT
>-|TRBJ2-3|TRBD2|TRBV4-1|21
CASSQSLRLAGGDRVADTQYF
TGCGCCAGCAGCCAGAGTCTTCGACTAGCGGGAGGGGATCGAGTCGCAGATACGCAGTATTTT
>-|TRBJ2-7|TRBD2|TRBV6-4|15
CASSEELAETYEQYF
TGTGCCAGCAGTGAAGAACTAGCGGAGACCTACGAGCAGTACTTC
>-|TRBJ2-7|-|TRBV27|14
CASSLLGTPGEQYF
TGTGCCAGCAGTTTACTCGGGACCCCGGGAGAGCAGTACTTC
>-|TRBJ1-2|-|TRBV6-1|13
CASRSDGNYGYTF
TGTGCCAGCAGGTCCGACGGGAACTATGGCTACACCTTC
>-|TRBJ1-3|TRBD1|TRBV6-5|15
CASSRDRGSGNTIYF
TGTGCCAGCAGTCGGGACAGGGGGAGTGGAAACACCATATATTTT
>-|TRBJ1-1|-|TRBV27|13
CASSLGGQTEAFF
TGTGCCAGCAGTTTGGGGGGGCAAACTGAAGCTTTCTTT
>-|TRBJ2-7|TRBD2|TRBV5-4|15
CASSLGLAKDYEQYF
TGTGCCAGCAGCCTGGGACTAGCGAAGGACTACGAGCAGTACTTC
>-|TRBJ2-2|TRBD2|TRBV2|16
CASSESSGSGTGELFF
TGTGCCAGCAGTGAATCAAGCGGGAGTGGGACCGGGGAGCTGTTTTTT
>-|TRBJ1-5|-|TRBV28|14
CASGIREAGQPQHF
TGTGCCAGCGGGATTCGAGAGGCTGGACAGCCCCAGCATTTT
>-|TRBJ1-5|-|TRBV9|13
CASSDNSNQPQHF
TGTGCCAGCAGCGATAATAGCAATCAGCCCCAGCATTTT
>-|TRBJ2-3|-|TRBV7-2|14
CASIQGPSTDTQYF
TGTGCCAGCATCCAGGGCCCTAGCACAGATACGCAGTATTTT